The present T cell receptor beta chain was sequenced within a study of cytomegalovirus exposure and HLA in healthy donors. Study findings and constraints: Sequencing likely generated an artifact that appeared as a cluster of highly shared sequence variants. There were reportedly fewer N-insertions in an Asian-associated ancestry cluster than the approximately 670-donor mean, in a later analysis.

A word on this clone: Its antigen is as yet unknown.

With 60 Vbeta and 13 Jbeta primers, the PCR was carried out. Data came from immunoSEQ multiplex PCR; TCRdb stores just in-frame clones and leaves some out. The table shows 70,000 or so clones, with 78% occurring only once. The germline gives CDR1 MNHEY, CDR2 SMNVEV (reference sequence). The length of the CDR3 is 13 residues. Trimming at V came to 3 bases and at J to 6 bases, leaving 0 bases not matched to a gene. This sequence joins TRBV27 and TRBJ2-1; TRBD1 aligns across 9 bases. Sequencing was performed on PBMCs. This sequence originates from a man between 18 and 29 years old in good health and CMV-seropositive. The CDR3 nucleotides read TGTGCCAGCAGTTTGGACAGGGGCAATGAGCAGTTCTTC. It encodes CASSLDRGNEQFF.